This T cell receptor beta chain emerged from a study of blood T cells in healthy people across ages. It was with a sample-barcoded 5' primer and a J-beta primer mix that a second PCR of about 6 to 12 cycles was run. TCRdb re-called the 5' RACE reads with MiXCR, one entry per CDR3 protein. This table holds around 600,000 distinct CDR3 sequences, more than 45% found once. Germline V gene lookup returns CDR1 SQVTM and CDR2 ANQGSEA. The CDR3 length is 12 residues. V was trimmed by 7 bases and J by 8 bases, leaving 15 bases between them. This chain joins TRBV29-1 and TRBJ2-1; possibly TRBD1 for D (6 bases). Sequencing used blood. The sequence was collected from a man older than 75 in good health. This CDR3 is CSGSGDRYEQFF. CDR3 sequence (DNA): TGCAGCGGCTCAGGGGACCGGTATGAGCAGTTCTTC.